What follows are 25 T cell receptor beta chains derived from one specimen sequenced in a study of blood T cells in healthy people across ages. Using a J-beta primer mix together with a sample-barcoded 5' primer, a second PCR was run for about 6 to 12 cycles. TCRdb reprocessed the 5' RACE reads via MiXCR and lists one record per CDR3 protein. The table has 1 million or so distinct CDR3 sequences, 45% seen once. Sequencing input: blood. All receptors derive from a woman aged 60-75 years in good health.

The chain is built from TRBV12-3 or TRBV12-4 and TRBJ2-3, with D possibly being TRBD1 (5 bases). CDR3 length equals 14 residues. The V gene lost 4 bases and the J gene lost 3 bases, with 11 bases spanning the gap. For the CDR3, the DNA is TGTGCCAGCAGTTGCAGGGAAATTACAGATACGCAGTATTTT. This sequence encodes CASSCREITDTQYF.

The chain is built from TRBV9 and TRBJ1-2; D not resolved. The CDR3 length is 13 residues. Looked up from germline, CDR1 is SGDLS and CDR2 is YYNGEE. V lost 4 bases, J lost 4 bases, and 11 bases lay in between. CDR3 sequence: CASSSPPGYGYTF. The DNA for the CDR3 is TGTGCCAGCAGCTCGCCACCCGGCTATGGCTACACCTTC.

The chain combines TRBV27 with TRBJ2-7; possible D gene TRBD2, 5 bases. Germline V gene sequence: CDR1 MNHEY, CDR2 SMNVEV (reference sequence). CDR3 length: 12 residues. V was cut by 11 bases and J by 5 bases, with 16 bases left in between. The CDR3 region is CAVRGLANEQYF. CDR3 DNA: TGTGCCGTAAGAGGGCTAGCCAACGAGCAGTACTTC.

V gene TRBV23-1 combines with J gene TRBJ1-6, with D uncertain. TRBV23-1 is sorted into the ORF group, with uncertain function. Trimming cost V 2 bases and J 3 bases, with 17 bases left between them. The CDR3 is made up of 18 amino acids. CDR3 DNA: TGCGCCAGCAGTCAACGACACGAGCGTTTGAACTATAATTCACCCCTCCACTTT. Protein product: CASSQRHERLNYNSPLHF.

This chain joins TRBV27 and TRBJ1-4; possibly TRBD1 for D (6 bases). Germline-derived CDR1 and CDR2 are MNHEY and SMNVEV (reference sequence). Trimming removed 6 bases at V and 8 bases at J, with 25 bases between. The CDR3 totals 17 residues. The CDR3 is CASSLRTTGTRVEKLFF. The CDR3 DNA reads as TGTGCCAGCAGCCTCCGGACTACCGGGACACGGGTGGAAAAACTGTTTTTT.

This clonotype was picked up a small number of times. This sequence joins TRBV7-9 and TRBJ2-1; D might be TRBD2 (5 bases). V lost 5 bases to trimming and J lost 5 bases, with 13 bases between them. Germline V gene data show CDR1 as SEHNR and CDR2 as FQNEAQ (reference sequence). CDR3 length equals 14 residues. In DNA, the CDR3 is TGTGCCAGCAGCCCTCCCCCCGGGGACAATGAGCAGTTCTTC. It translates to CASSPPPGDNEQFF.

V usage is TRBV10-3 and J usage is TRBJ1-5; 7 positions match TRBD1. The CDR3 has 16 amino acids. Germline CDR1 is ENHRY and CDR2 is SYGVKD. V trimming: 3 bases; J trimming: 2 bases; junction bases outside the gene matches: 7. CDR3 loop: CAISESRQGGNQPQHF. DNA for the CDR3: TGTGCCATCAGTGAATCCAGACAGGGTGGCAATCAGCCCCAGCATTTT.

This clonotype was seen more than once but under ten times. The chain has TRBV15 and TRBJ2-5; D may be TRBD1 (5 bases). CDR1 is LNHNV and CDR2 is YYDKDF in the germline V gene (reference sequence). The V end lost 4 bases, the J end lost 2 bases, and 11 bases lay between the germline ends. The CDR3 is made up of 14 amino acids. For the CDR3, the DNA is TGTGCCACCAGCACCCGACAGCTTCAAGAGACCCAGTACTTC. Its protein product is CATSTRQLQETQYF.

V gene TRBV20-1 combines with J gene TRBJ2-5; possibly TRBD1 for D (5 bases). The V gene lost 3 bases and the J gene lost 9 bases, with 14 bases spanning the gap. Germline V gene sequence: CDR1 DFQATT, CDR2 SNEGSKA (reference sequence). This CDR3 has 12 residues. The CDR3 DNA reads as TGCAGTGCTAGGAAGGGGCAGGGTGCCCAGTACTTC. Protein sequence: CSARKGQGAQYF.

This chain joins TRBV7-2 and TRBJ2-7; no definite D call. The CDR3 loop spans 12 amino acids. V lost 7 bases and J 5 bases, leaving 12 bases between the germline ends. Germline-derived CDR1 and CDR2 are SGHTA and FQGNSA. The CDR3 DNA follows: TGTGCCAGCATCTTTGTTGGGGACGAGCAGTACTTC. This sequence encodes CASIFVGDEQYF. The variable domain in full, with the rest retrieved from reference TRBV7-2 and TRBJ2-7, is GAGVSQSPSNKVTEKGKDVELRCDPISGHTALYWYRQSLGQGLEFLIYFQGNSAPDKSGLPSDRFSAERTGGSVSTLTIQRTQQEDSAVYLCASIFVGDEQYFGPGTRLTVT.

Note on this clonotype: Mismatch with germline at one junction end may stem from a read error. The chain combines TRBV9 with TRBJ1-2; 8 bases are shared with TRBD1. This CDR3 contains 16 residues. Germline-derived CDR1 and CDR2 are SGDLS and YYNGEE. As DNA, the CDR3 is TGTGCCAGCAGCCAAGCACTGCCGGGACAGGCTTATGACTACACCTTC. Translated, it gives CASSQALPGQAYDYTF. Combining the CDR3 with reference TRBV9 and TRBJ1-2 gives the whole variable domain DSGVTQTPKHLITATGQRVTLRCSPRSGDLSVYWYQQSLDQGLQFLIQYYNGEERAKGNILERFSAQQFPDLHSELNLSSLELGDSALYFCASSQALPGQAYDYTFGSGTRLTVV.

For this clonotype: At one end the junction does not follow the germline gene, possibly because of a read error. The chain links TRBV11-1 to TRBJ2-6, with D possibly being TRBD1 (6 bases). Germline loops: CDR1 SGHAT, CDR2 FQDESV (reference sequence). This CDR3 region has 16 residues. The CDR3 DNA reads as TGTGCCAACAGCCATAGGACAGACTCTGGGGCCAACGTCCTGACTTTC. It encodes CANSHRTDSGANVLTF.

This rearrangement joins TRBV11-1 to TRBJ2-7; 12 bases fit TRBD2. V lost 1 base, J lost 6 bases, and 4 bases stayed unmatched. Per germline, CDR1 SGHAT and CDR2 FQDESV (reference sequence). This CDR3 contains 15 residues. In DNA, the CDR3 is TGTGCCAGCAGCTTAGTTGGACTAGCGGGACGCGAGCAGTACTTC. The encoded protein is CASSLVGLAGREQYF.

The chain employs TRBV7-9 and TRBJ2-7, with unresolved D. Germline values: CDR1 SEHNR, CDR2 FQNEAQ (reference sequence). The CDR3 loop spans 15 amino acids. V lost 4 bases to trimming and J lost 1 base, with 14 bases between them. CDR3 sequence reads: CASSSLSTASYEQYF. The CDR3 DNA reads as TGTGCCAGCAGCTCGTTGAGCACGGCGTCCTACGAGCAGTACTTC.

This chain joins TRBV10-3 and TRBJ2-7; D may match TRBD1 or TRBD2 (5 bases each). The V end lost 6 bases, the J end lost 7 bases, and 34 bases lay between the germline ends. This CDR3 region has 19 residues. The germline V gene encodes CDR1 ENHRY and CDR2 SYGVKD. This CDR3 reads CAISGTLVVGPRGRREQYF. The CDR3 nucleotides read TGTGCCATCAGCGGTACACTTGTAGTAGGGCCGAGGGGCCGGCGGGAGCAGTACTTC.

This rearrangement joins TRBV6-6 to TRBJ2-7, with 8 bases that match TRBD2. J gave up 3 bases and V 5 bases, and 9 bases lay outside the gene matches. Per the germline V gene, CDR1 is MNHNY and CDR2 is SVGAGI (reference sequence). The CDR3 is 15 residues long. Here the CDR3 reads CASSPVGGALYEQYF. In DNA, the CDR3 is TGTGCCAGCAGTCCAGTCGGGGGGGCCCTCTACGAGCAGTACTTC.

The chain carries TRBV4-1 and TRBJ1-5, with D unresolved. The CDR3 contains 14 residues. Germline loops: CDR1 MGHRA, CDR2 YSYEKL. Trimming stripped 1 base from V and 4 bases from J, with 8 bases between. CDR3 sequence: CASSQVGVNQPQHF. The CDR3 DNA sequence: TGCGCCAGCAGCCAAGTAGGCGTAAATCAGCCCCAGCATTTT.

The genes are TRBV12-3 or TRBV12-4 and TRBJ1-4, with D possibly matching TRBD1 (6 bases). Deletions cut 7 bases from V and 5 bases from J, with 14 bases between. CDR3 size: 14 residues. DNA of the CDR3: TGTGCCAGCAAGACGGGACACGGGAATGAAAAACTGTTTTTT. This encodes CASKTGHGNEKLFF.

This clonotype was observed at least ten times. The genes are TRBV29-1 and TRBJ2-1; 9 positions agree with TRBD2. Losses at the gene ends were 6 bases for V and 7 bases for J; bases not matched to a gene: 10. CDR1 and CDR2 (germline): SQVTM, ANQGSEA. The CDR3 has 14 residues. In DNA form, the CDR3 reads TGCAGCGTGCCAGGAGCGGGAGGAACAAATGAGCAGTTCTTC. This codes for CSVPGAGGTNEQFF.

J is TRBJ2-4 and V is TRBV29-1; D might be TRBD2 (6 bases). Germline V lookup: CDR1 SQVTM, CDR2 ANQGSEA. V lost 8 bases to trimming and J lost 1 base, with 24 bases between them. The CDR3 covers 17 residues. The CDR3 sequence is CSLLRGRGSTAKNIQYF. The CDR3 DNA reads as TGCAGCCTCCTCCGGGGGAGAGGGAGTACGGCCAAAAACATTCAGTACTTC.

A few counts support this clonotype. V usage is TRBV7-9 and J usage is TRBJ2-1; 8 bases fit TRBD1. V was pared by 5 bases and J by 5 bases, with 14 bases of the junction left unmatched. CDR3 size: 17 residues. Germline V gene sequence: CDR1 SEHNR, CDR2 FQNEAQ (reference sequence). The CDR3 spells CASSPTLRDRPDNEQFF. In DNA form, the CDR3 reads TGTGCCAGCAGCCCCACCTTGAGGGACAGGCCCGACAATGAGCAGTTCTTC.

The rearrangement uses TRBV9 and TRBJ2-3, with D possibly being TRBD1 or TRBD2 (6 bases each). Germline CDR1 reads SGDLS; CDR2 reads YYNGEE. Trimming left V 2 bases short and J 2 bases short, with 12 bases between. CDR3 length: 15 residues. The DNA of the CDR3 is TGTGCCAGCAGCGTTTCGGGGGACACCACAGATACGCAGTATTTT. Encoded protein: CASSVSGDTTDTQYF. The complete variable domain, with remaining parts taken from reference TRBV9 and TRBJ2-3, reads DSGVTQTPKHLITATGQRVTLRCSPRSGDLSVYWYQQSLDQGLQFLIQYYNGEERAKGNILERFSAQQFPDLHSELNLSSLELGDSALYFCASSVSGDTTDTQYFGPGTRLTVL.

The rearrangement uses TRBV5-5 and TRBJ2-7; D possibly corresponds to TRBD2 (6 bases). Looked up from germline, CDR1 is SGHKS and CDR2 is YYEKEE (reference sequence). Between the trimmed V and J ends, which lost 7 bases and 3 bases, there was a span of 20 bases. The CDR3 consists of 15 residues. Written as DNA, the CDR3 is TGTGCCAGCGGCCGCGGAGGGACGACCGGCTACGAGCAGTACTTC. Protein sequence: CASGRGGTTGYEQYF. Full variable domain (remainder filled in from reference TRBV5-5 and TRBJ2-7): DAGVTQSPTHLIKTRGQQVTLRCSPISGHKSVSWYQQVLGQGPQFIFQYYEKEERGRGNFPDRFSARQFPNYSSELNVNALLLGDSALYLCASGRGGTTGYEQYFGPGTRLTVT.

This clonotype has only one observation. The CDR3 sequence: CASSVALLAGRGGEQFF. CDR3 in DNA: TGTGCCAGCAGCGTAGCCCTTCTAGCGGGGAGAGGTGGTGAGCAGTTCTTC. The V call is TRBV9, the J call TRBJ2-1, with 9 bases that match TRBD2. Unmatched junction bases numbered 13, after V lost 0 bases and J lost 9 bases. This CDR3 comprises 17 residues. In germline, CDR1 is SGDLS, CDR2 YYNGEE.

This chain connects TRBV7-9 to TRBJ2-7, with 11 bases lining up with TRBD1. TRBJ2-5 matches the DNA end more closely, so the J call is doubtful. Germline V gene data show CDR1 as SEHNR and CDR2 as FQNEAQ (reference sequence). This CDR3 has 16 amino acids. CDR3 loop: CASSTGTGGYGETQYF. Written as DNA, the CDR3 is TGTGCCAGCAGCACCGGGACAGGGGGTTACGGGGAGACCCAGTACTTC.